This TCR beta chain was identified during a study of cytomegalovirus exposure and HLA in healthy donors. Method: immunoSEQ multiplex PCR; TCRdb's copy keeps in-frame clones and lacks some. The sample includes hundreds of thousands of clones, roughly 90% of them seen just once. Study-level results: Specificity for CMV antigens was confirmed in vitro for a few of the CMV-associated chains. The study labeled under 200 TCR beta chains cytomegalovirus-associated. In the 95 to 150 validation repertoires, a later analysis found that first-cohort TCR clusters tended to co-occur.

This CDR3 is built from 15 residues. The germline gives CDR1 SGHAT, CDR2 FQNNGV. Trimming cost V 0 bases and J 7 bases; bases outside gene matches: 2. These donors were members of the roughly 110-subject validation cohort, a group separate from the roughly 670-subject first cohort. Comments on this clone: Its antigen is not identified.

Specimen: PBMCs. The genes are TRBV11-2 and TRBJ2-7, with 14 bases lining up with TRBD2. This TCR came from a woman aged 18-29 years in good health and CMV-seronegative. In DNA form, the CDR3 reads TGTGCCAGCAGCTTAGAGGGACTAGCGGGAGTAGAGCAGTACTTC. Its protein product is CASSLEGLAGVEQYF. Together with reference TRBV11-2 and TRBJ2-7, the CDR3 gives the full variable domain: EAGVAQSPRYKIIEKRQSVAFWCNPISGHATLYWYQQILGQGPKLLIQFQNNGVVDDSQLPKDRFSAERLKGVDSTLKIQPAKLEDSAVYLCASSLEGLAGVEQYFGPGTRLTVT.